This T cell receptor (beta chain) was observed in a study of tumor and adjacent non-tumor tissue in lung cancer. Study-level results: Normal lung showed higher cumulative top 100 clone frequency than tumor. Significantly higher TCR diversity was found in tumor than normal lung.

About this clonotype: The antigen remains undetermined. At one boundary the junction diverges from the germline segment, which might be a read error.

The CDR3 is made up of 14 amino acids. The germline gives CDR1 SEHNR, CDR2 FQNEAQ (reference sequence). The library came from three nested PCR rounds adapted from ARM-PCR protocols. TCRdb fed the multiplex PCR reads into MiXCR, producing one record per CDR3 protein. The sample consists of 60,000 to 70,000 distinct CDR3 sequences, more than 65% of them appearing once. RNA was extracted from bulk tissue without any cell sorting. The normal lung tissue was taken more than 3 cm from the tumor edge. The TCR comes from a man aged 55 to 70 with non-small cell lung cancer. V usage is TRBV7-9 and J usage is TRBJ2-2; D remains unclear. Sequencing input: distant non-tumor lung tissue. The DNA for the CDR3 is TGTGCCAGTAGCTCTAAACAGTTCACCGGGGAGCTGTTTTTT. It encodes CASSSKQFTGELFF.